The 9 T cell receptor beta chains below were found in one sample sequenced in a study of CXCR3-negative and CXCR3-positive naive CD8 T cells. The authors prepared UMI-labeled TRB cDNA libraries by 5' RACE. Following a re-call of the 5' RACE reads, TCRdb has one entry per CDR3 protein and lacks DNA. The table gives around 96,000 distinct CDR3 sequences; the top ten clones make up around 1.7% of it. The specimen sequenced was naive CXCR3- CD8+ T cells from blood. Subset described: CD45RO-CCR7+CD27+CD95- naive CD8+ T cells lacking CXCR3 (TNR3-). The receptors were sampled from a human donor in good health. Some clones in this sample may be carry-over from other donors' samples.

This chain uses TRBV10-3 with TRBJ2-1; lacking DNA, the TRBD2 call made by TCRdb goes unchecked. The CDR3 extends over 12 amino acids. CDR1 ENHRY and CDR2 SYGVKD come from the germline V gene. CDR3 in amino acids: CAIAGGANEQFF.

The chain combines TRBV5-1 with TRBJ2-1; TCRdb calls TRBD1, which cannot be checked without DNA. This CDR3 spans 15 amino acids. Germline-derived CDR1 and CDR2 are SGHRS and YFSETQ. CDR3 in amino acids: CASSLFGTDYNEQFF. The variable domain in full, with the rest retrieved from reference TRBV5-1 and TRBJ2-1, is KAGVTQTPRYLIKTRGQQVTLSCSPISGHRSVSWYQQTPGQGLQFLFEYFSETQRNKGNFPGRFSGRQFSNSRSEMNVSTLELGDSALYLCASSLFGTDYNEQFFGPGTRLTVL.

CDR3 residues: CASSLETGRETQYF. The chain uses TRBV7-9 and TRBJ2-5; TCRdb's D gene call, TRBD1, goes unchecked for lack of DNA. The germline V gene has CDR1 SEHNR and CDR2 FQNEAQ (reference sequence). This CDR3 is built from 14 residues. Full variable domain (outside the CDR3, taken from reference TRBV7-9 and TRBJ2-5): DTGVSQNPRHKITKRGQNVTFRCDPISEHNRLYWYRQTLGQGPEFLTYFQNEAQLEKSRLLSDRFSAERPKGSFSTLEIQRTEQGDSAMYLCASSLETGRETQYFGPGTRLLVL.

The chain recombines TRBV7-9 with TRBJ2-7; TCRdb's D call, TRBD2, is unchecked because there is no DNA. Germline V CDR1 and CDR2: SEHNR, FQNEAQ (reference sequence). CDR3 size: 15 residues. Here the CDR3 reads CASSLVTSGKHEQYF.

The chain links TRBV20-1 to TRBJ2-1; as DNA is missing, the TRBD2 call by TCRdb cannot be tested. The CDR3 is made up of 17 amino acids. Germline V gene lookup returns CDR1 DFQATT and CDR2 SNEGSKA (reference sequence). The CDR3 sequence: CSAHLAQAGGGLPEQFF.

CDR3: CASSLSPGTEAFF. The J gene is TRBJ1-1, the V gene TRBV12-3 or TRBV12-4. The CDR3 totals 13 residues.

The J gene is TRBJ2-7, the V gene TRBV4-3; no DNA is available, so the TRBD1 call from TCRdb remains unchecked. Germline lookup yields CDR1 LGHNA and CDR2 YSLEER. This CDR3 contains 16 residues. This CDR3 is CASSQDQYLGGVEQYF.

The CDR3 protein is CASSTWGDMYNEQFF. The rearrangement uses TRBV11-2 and TRBJ2-1; TCRdb gives TRBD1 as the D gene, but with no DNA this cannot be confirmed. Germline CDR1 and CDR2: SGHAT and FQNNGV. This CDR3 is 15 amino acids long.

The chain carries TRBV7-8 and TRBJ1-2; with no DNA, the TCRdb D assignment of TRBD1 cannot be verified. Germline CDR1 is SGHVS and CDR2 is FQNEAQ. The CDR3 contains 12 residues. This CDR3 reads CASSLGTDGYTF.